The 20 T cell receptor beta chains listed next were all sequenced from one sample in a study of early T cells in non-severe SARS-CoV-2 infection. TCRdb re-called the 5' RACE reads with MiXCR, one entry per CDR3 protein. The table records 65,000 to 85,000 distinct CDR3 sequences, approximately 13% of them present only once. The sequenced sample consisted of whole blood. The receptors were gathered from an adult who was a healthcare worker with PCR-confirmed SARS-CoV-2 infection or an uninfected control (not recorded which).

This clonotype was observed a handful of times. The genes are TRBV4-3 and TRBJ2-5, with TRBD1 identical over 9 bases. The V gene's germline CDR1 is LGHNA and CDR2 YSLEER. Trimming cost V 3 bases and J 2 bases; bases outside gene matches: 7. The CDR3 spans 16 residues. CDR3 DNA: TGCGCCAGCAGCCAGAACAGGGGGCCCCCGCAAGAGACCCAGTACTTC. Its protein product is CASSQNRGPPQETQYF.

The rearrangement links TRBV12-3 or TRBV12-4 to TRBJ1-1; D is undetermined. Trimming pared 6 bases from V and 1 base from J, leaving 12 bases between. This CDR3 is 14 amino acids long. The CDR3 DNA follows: TGTGCCAGCAGGGACGGCAACTCGAACACTGAAGCTTTCTTT. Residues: CASRDGNSNTEAFF.

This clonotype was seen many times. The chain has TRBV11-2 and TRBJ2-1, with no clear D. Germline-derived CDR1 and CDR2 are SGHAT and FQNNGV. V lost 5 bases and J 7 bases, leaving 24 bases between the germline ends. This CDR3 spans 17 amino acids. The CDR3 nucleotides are TGTGCCAGCAGCCCGCCGAAGGCCGAATTCCTGGGTAATGAGCAGTTCTTC. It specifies CASSPPKAEFLGNEQFF.

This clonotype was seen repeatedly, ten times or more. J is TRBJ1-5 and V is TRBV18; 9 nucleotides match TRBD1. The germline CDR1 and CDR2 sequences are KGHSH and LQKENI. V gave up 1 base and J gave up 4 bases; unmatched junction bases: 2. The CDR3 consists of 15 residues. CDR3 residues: CASSPLGTGNQPQHF. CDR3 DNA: TGTGCCAGCTCACCACTAGGGACAGGGAATCAGCCCCAGCATTTT.

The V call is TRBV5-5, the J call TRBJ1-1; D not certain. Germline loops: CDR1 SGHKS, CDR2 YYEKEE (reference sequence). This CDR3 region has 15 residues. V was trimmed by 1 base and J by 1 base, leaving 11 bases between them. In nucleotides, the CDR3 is TGTGCCAGCAGCTTGTATAGCGTAGGGAACACTGAAGCTTTCTTT. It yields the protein CASSLYSVGNTEAFF.

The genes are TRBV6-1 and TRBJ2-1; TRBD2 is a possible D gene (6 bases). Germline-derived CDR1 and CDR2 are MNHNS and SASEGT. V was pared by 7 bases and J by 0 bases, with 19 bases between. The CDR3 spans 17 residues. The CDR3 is CASTGRSSEHSYNEQFF. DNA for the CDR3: TGTGCCAGCACTGGACGATCTAGCGAACACTCCTACAATGAGCAGTTCTTC.

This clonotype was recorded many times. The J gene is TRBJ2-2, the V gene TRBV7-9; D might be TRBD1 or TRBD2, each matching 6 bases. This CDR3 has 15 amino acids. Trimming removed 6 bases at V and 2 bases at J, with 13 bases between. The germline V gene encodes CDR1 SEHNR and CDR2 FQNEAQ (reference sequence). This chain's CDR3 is CASRLGGPNTGELFF. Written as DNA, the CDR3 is TGTGCCAGCAGACTCGGGGGCCCAAACACCGGGGAGCTGTTTTTT.

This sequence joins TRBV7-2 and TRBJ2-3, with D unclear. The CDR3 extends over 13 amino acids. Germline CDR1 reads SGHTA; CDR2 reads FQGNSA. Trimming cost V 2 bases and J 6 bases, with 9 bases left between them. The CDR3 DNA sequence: TGTGCCAGCAGCTTACTCCCTCCGGATACGCAGTATTTT. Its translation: CASSLLPPDTQYF.

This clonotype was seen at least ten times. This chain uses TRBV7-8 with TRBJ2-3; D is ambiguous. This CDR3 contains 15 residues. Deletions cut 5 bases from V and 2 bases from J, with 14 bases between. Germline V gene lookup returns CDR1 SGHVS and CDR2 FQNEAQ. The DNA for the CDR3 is TGTGCCAGCAGCCGCTCCGTGGGGATCACAGATACGCAGTATTTT. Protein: CASSRSVGITDTQYF. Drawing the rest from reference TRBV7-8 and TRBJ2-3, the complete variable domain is GAGVSQSPRYKVAKRGQDVALRCDPISGHVSLFWYQQALGQGPEFLTYFQNEAQLDKSGLPSDRFFAERPEGSVSTLKIQRTQQEDSAVYLCASSRSVGITDTQYFGPGTRLTVL.

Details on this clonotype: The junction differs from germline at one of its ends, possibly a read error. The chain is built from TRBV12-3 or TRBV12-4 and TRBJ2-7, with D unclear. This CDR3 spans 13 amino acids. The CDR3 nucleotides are TGTGCCAGCAGTTCCAGCCCGGGCTACAAGCAGTACTTC. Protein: CASSSSPGYKQYF.

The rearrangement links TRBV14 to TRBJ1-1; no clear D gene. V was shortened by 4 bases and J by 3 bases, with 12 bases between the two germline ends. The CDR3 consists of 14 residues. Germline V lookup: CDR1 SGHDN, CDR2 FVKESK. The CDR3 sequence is CASSPVEPDTEAFF. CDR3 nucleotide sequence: TGTGCCAGCAGCCCCGTGGAACCAGACACTGAAGCTTTCTTT.

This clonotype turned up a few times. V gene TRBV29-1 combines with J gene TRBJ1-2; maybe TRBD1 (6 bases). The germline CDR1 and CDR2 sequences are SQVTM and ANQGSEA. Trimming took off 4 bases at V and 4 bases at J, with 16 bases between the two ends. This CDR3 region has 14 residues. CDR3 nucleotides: TGCAGCGTTGTAGGGACACCCCAGGGCTATGGCTACACCTTC. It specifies CSVVGTPQGYGYTF.

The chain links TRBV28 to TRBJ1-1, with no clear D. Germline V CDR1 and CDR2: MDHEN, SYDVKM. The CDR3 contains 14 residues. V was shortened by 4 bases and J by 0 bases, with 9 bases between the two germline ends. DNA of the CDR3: TGTGCCAGCAGTTCCCCAGTCATGAACACTGAAGCTTTCTTT. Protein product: CASSSPVMNTEAFF. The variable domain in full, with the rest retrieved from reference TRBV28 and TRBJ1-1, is DVKVTQSSRYLVKRTGEKVFLECVQDMDHENMFWYRQDPGLGLRLIYFSYDVKMKEKGDIPEGYSVSREKKERFSLILESASTNQTSMYLCASSSPVMNTEAFFGQGTRLTVV.

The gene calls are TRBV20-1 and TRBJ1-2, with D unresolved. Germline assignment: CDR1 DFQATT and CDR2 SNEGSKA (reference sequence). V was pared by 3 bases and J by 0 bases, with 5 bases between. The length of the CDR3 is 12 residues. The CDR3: CSARGSNYGYTF. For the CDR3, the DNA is TGCAGTGCTAGGGGATCTAACTATGGCTACACCTTC.

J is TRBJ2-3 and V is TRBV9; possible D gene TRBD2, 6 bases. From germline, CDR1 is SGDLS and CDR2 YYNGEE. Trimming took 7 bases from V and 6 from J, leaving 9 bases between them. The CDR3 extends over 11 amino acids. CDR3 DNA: TGTGCCAGCGGACGGGAGGATACGCAGTATTTT. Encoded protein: CASGREDTQYF.

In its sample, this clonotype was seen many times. The CDR3 reads CASSLVWGSAEAFF. The DNA for the CDR3 is TGTGCCAGCAGCTTAGTGTGGGGTTCTGCGGAAGCTTTCTTT. The chain employs TRBV7-9 and TRBJ1-1; no definite D call. Trimming cost V 1 base and J 8 bases, with 14 bases left between them. Germline CDR1 and CDR2: SEHNR and FQNEAQ (reference sequence). CDR3 length: 14 amino acids.

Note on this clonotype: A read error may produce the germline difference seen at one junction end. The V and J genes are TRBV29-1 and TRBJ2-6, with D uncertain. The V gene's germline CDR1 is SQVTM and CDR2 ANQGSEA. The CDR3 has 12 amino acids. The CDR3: CSFVSGANVLTF. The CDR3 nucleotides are TGTTCTTTTGTCTCTGGGGCCAACGTCCTGACTTTC.

CDR3 loop: CSASPLAGVGDTQYF. CDR3 sequence (DNA): TGCAGTGCTAGTCCTCTAGCGGGGGTTGGAGATACGCAGTATTTT. The chain is built from TRBV20-1 and TRBJ2-3, with 10 bases identical to TRBD2. V dropped 3 bases and J dropped 5; count of bases not matched to a gene: 8. The germline gives CDR1 DFQATT, CDR2 SNEGSKA (reference sequence). The CDR3 runs to 15 residues.

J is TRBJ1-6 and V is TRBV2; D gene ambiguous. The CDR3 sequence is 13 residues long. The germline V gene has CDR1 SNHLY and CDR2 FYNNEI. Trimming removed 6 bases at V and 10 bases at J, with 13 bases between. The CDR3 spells CASREDGGSPLHF. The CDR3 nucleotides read TGTGCCAGCAGAGAGGACGGCGGATCACCCCTCCACTTT.

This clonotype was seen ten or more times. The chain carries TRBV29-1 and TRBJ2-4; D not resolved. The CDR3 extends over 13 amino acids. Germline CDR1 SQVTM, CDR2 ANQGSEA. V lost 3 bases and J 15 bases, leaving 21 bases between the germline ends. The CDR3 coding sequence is TGCAGCGTTGAGGCTAGAGGTATATGGATACGGTACTTC. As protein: CSVEARGIWIRYF.